These 29 T cell receptor beta chains were all obtained from the same sample, sequenced in a study of blood T cell repertoires in COVID-19. TCRdb keeps only in-frame clones here, not all; method: immunoSEQ multiplex PCR. The table lists 50,000 or so clones, about 82% of them singletons. Sequencing used peripheral blood. The receptors here all came from a woman in her sixties or seventies with acute or convalescent COVID-19.

The CDR3 DNA is TGTGCCAGCTCACCACAGGAAACCGGGACAGGGAGGGGTGAAGCTTTCTTT. As protein: CASSPQETGTGRGEAFF. V gene TRBV18 combines with J gene TRBJ1-1; 9 positions agree with TRBD1. The CDR3 sequence is 17 residues long. Trimming cost V 1 base and J 7 bases; bases outside gene matches: 13. Germline V gene sequence: CDR1 KGHSH, CDR2 LQKENI.

The chain has TRBV29-1 and TRBJ2-1; 8 bases agree with TRBD2. The germline V gene encodes CDR1 SQVTM and CDR2 ANQGSEA. The CDR3 sequence is 15 residues long. V was clipped by 0 bases and J by 7 bases; unmatched bases: 8. The CDR3 DNA reads TGCAGCGTTGAAGACCGTAGCGGGGCCATGAATGAGCAGTTCTTC. This sequence encodes CSVEDRSGAMNEQFF.

The sample holds one count of this clone. V usage is TRBV5-1 and J usage is TRBJ2-7, with a weak D call TRBD1 (9 bases). The CDR3 contains 15 residues. The germline V gene has CDR1 SGHRS and CDR2 YFSETQ. The V end was cut by 4 bases, the J end by 5 bases, with 19 bases between. CDR3 in amino acids: CASSGGQGLGHEQYF. CDR3 nucleotide sequence: TGCGCCAGCAGCGGGGGACAGGGACTAGGCCACGAGCAGTACTTC.

The rearrangement uses TRBV6-5 and TRBJ1-2; TRBD1 might be the D (6 bases). Germline CDR1 reads MNHEY; CDR2 reads SVGAGI. Trimming removed 4 bases at V and 6 bases at J, with 15 bases between. The CDR3 spans 14 residues. The DNA for the CDR3 is TGTGCCAGCAGTTTTGTTACAGGGATGGATGGCTACACCTTC. Its translation is CASSFVTGMDGYTF.

This chain links TRBV18 with TRBJ1-5, with D possibly TRBD1 on 5 matching bases. CDR1 is KGHSH, CDR2 LQKENI, per germline. Trimming shortened V by 4 bases and J by 5 bases, and 12 bases separated the two germline ends. This CDR3 comprises 14 residues. The CDR3 DNA reads as TGTGCCAGCTCACTCAGGGTTTCGGATCAGCCCCAGCATTTT. It codes for CASSLRVSDQPQHF.

The rearrangement uses TRBV30 and TRBJ1-1; the match to TRBD1 covers 7 bases. Germline CDR1 reads GTSNPN; CDR2 reads SVGIG (reference sequence). With V trimmed by 2 bases and J by 3 bases, 3 bases remained unmatched. The CDR3 has 13 residues. The CDR3 DNA reads as TGTGCCTGGAGTTACACAGGGGACACTGAAGCTTTCTTT. Amino acids: CAWSYTGDTEAFF.

V and J are TRBV30 and TRBJ1-5; 11 nucleotides line up with TRBD1. Germline trimming cut 2 bases from V and 0 bases from J; bases unmatched to any gene: 12. CDR3 length: 19 amino acids. CDR1 is GTSNPN, CDR2 SVGIG, per germline (reference sequence). CDR3 sequence: CAWSHGVGQGVNSNQPQHF. CDR3 bases: TGTGCCTGGAGTCATGGGGTGGGACAGGGGGTCAATAGCAATCAGCCCCAGCATTTT.

The chain links TRBV19 to TRBJ1-3; D unresolved. CDR1 is LNHDA and CDR2 is SQIVND in the germline V gene (reference sequence). V lost 5 bases and J 0 bases, leaving 17 bases between the germline ends. The CDR3 spans 17 residues. CDR3 nucleotides: TGTGCCAGTAGTCGAGTGGGGAGTCCAAGCTCTGGAAACACCATATATTTT. Encoded protein: CASSRVGSPSSGNTIYF.

This chain uses TRBV9 with TRBJ2-1, with D possibly being TRBD1 (6 bases). Trimming shortened V by 2 bases and J by 6 bases, and 12 bases separated the two germline ends. Germline loops: CDR1 SGDLS, CDR2 YYNGEE. This CDR3 is built from 14 residues. CDR3 DNA: TGTGCCAGCAGCGTGGGGGCGGTCGGCAATGAGCAGTTCTTC. It codes for CASSVGAVGNEQFF.

The J gene is TRBJ2-5, the V gene TRBV3-1 (or the pseudogene TRBV3-2), with TRBD2 identical over 8 bases. The CDR3 covers 17 residues. The germline CDR1 and CDR2 sequences are LGHDT and YNNKEL (reference sequence). The J segment lost 1 base and the V segment lost 1 base, leaving 8 bases of the junction unmatched. CDR3 nucleotide sequence: TGTGCCAGCAGCCAAGGCGGGGGGACCGACCTCCAAGAGACCCAGTACTTC. This gives the protein CASSQGGGTDLQETQYF.

CDR3 nucleotides: TGTGCCAGCAGTGACTCAGGCACGGGGTCGTACAATGAGCAGTTCTTC. It yields the protein CASSDSGTGSYNEQFF. V gene TRBV6-4 combines with J gene TRBJ2-1; D might be TRBD2 (5 bases). CDR3 length: 16 amino acids. In germline, CDR1 is MRHNA, CDR2 SNTAGT. V was pared by 0 bases and J by 4 bases, with 13 bases between.

This rearrangement joins TRBV7-2 to TRBJ1-5; 12 nucleotides line up with TRBD1. Trimming removed 5 bases from V and 7 bases from J; junction bases left unmatched: 6. There are 15 residues in the CDR3. CDR1 is SGHTA, CDR2 FQGNSA, per germline. The CDR3 region is CASSLGQGARQPQHF. The CDR3 coding sequence is TGTGCCAGCAGCCTGGGACAGGGGGCGCGGCAGCCCCAGCATTTT.

The chain employs TRBV4-1 and TRBJ1-4, with 9 nucleotides matching TRBD1. V lost 2 bases to trimming and J lost 5 bases; unmatched junction nucleotides: 3. CDR1 MGHRA and CDR2 YSYEKL come from the germline V gene. The CDR3 runs 15 residues. The CDR3 coding sequence is TGCGCCAGCAGCCAAACACAGGGGGCCAATGAAAAACTGTTTTTT. It specifies CASSQTQGANEKLFF.

The gene calls are TRBV9 and TRBJ2-3; TRBD2 agrees at 12 bases. CDR1 and CDR2 (germline): SGDLS, YYNGEE. Losses at the gene ends were 4 bases for V and 2 bases for J; bases not matched to a gene: 8. The CDR3 totals 17 residues. The CDR3 bases are TGTGCCAGCAGCCCAATTTGGACTAGCGGGAACACAGATACGCAGTATTTT. Translation gives CASSPIWTSGNTDTQYF. The complete variable domain, with remaining parts taken from reference TRBV9 and TRBJ2-3, reads DSGVTQTPKHLITATGQRVTLRCSPRSGDLSVYWYQQSLDQGLQFLIQYYNGEERAKGNILERFSAQQFPDLHSELNLSSLELGDSALYFCASSPIWTSGNTDTQYFGPGTRLTVL.

J is TRBJ1-1 and V is TRBV6-4; TRBD1 aligns across 7 bases. J gave up 2 bases and V 5 bases, and 5 bases lay outside the gene matches. Germline V CDR1 and CDR2: MRHNA, SNTAGT. The length of the CDR3 is 14 residues. The CDR3: CASSPGGGNTEAFF. The DNA for the CDR3 is TGTGCCAGCAGTCCAGGGGGAGGAAACACTGAAGCTTTCTTT.

J is TRBJ2-5 and V is TRBV5-4; TRBD2 aligns across 8 bases. This CDR3 has 16 amino acids. CDR1 and CDR2 (germline): SGHNT, YYREEE (reference sequence). Germline trimming cut 0 bases from V and 1 base from J; bases unmatched to any gene: 5. CDR3 loop: CASSLDSGAVQETQYF. DNA of the CDR3: TGTGCCAGCAGCTTGGATAGCGGGGCAGTCCAAGAGACCCAGTACTTC.

V is TRBV7-5 and J is TRBJ1-4; the D call of TRBD1 is as the table states it, not checked on the DNA. TRBV7-5 is annotated as a pseudogene. This CDR3 has 17 amino acids. The CDR3: CARSLTEPGQGDEKLFF. The CDR3 bases are TGTGCCAGAAGCCTAACTGAACCGGGACAGGGGGATGAAAAACTGTTTTTT.

CDR3 nucleotide sequence: TGTGCCAGCAGTTTAACCCAGGAGCCCCAGCATTTT. This gives the protein CASSLTQEPQHF. The chain uses TRBV28 and TRBJ1-5; no clear D gene. The germline V and J ends were trimmed by 2 bases and 8 bases, with 7 bases remaining between them. CDR3 length equals 12 residues. Per the germline V gene, CDR1 is MDHEN and CDR2 is SYDVKM.

The V call is TRBV29-1, the J call TRBJ2-7; the D gene is possibly TRBD1 (5 bases). The germline gives CDR1 SQVTM, CDR2 ANQGSEA. The germline V and J ends were trimmed by 4 bases and 5 bases, with 12 bases remaining between them. There are 12 residues in the CDR3. The CDR3 DNA sequence: TGCAGCGTTGCCAGGGTTTACGACGAGCAGTACTTC. It codes for CSVARVYDEQYF.

V usage is TRBV7-2 and J usage is TRBJ1-3; tentative D call: TRBD1 (5 bases). This CDR3 has 15 residues. Germline lookup yields CDR1 SGHTA and CDR2 FQGNSA. The V gene lost 5 bases and the J gene lost 4 bases, with 15 bases spanning the gap. The chain's CDR3 is CASSPGGTAGNTIYF. Here the CDR3 DNA reads TGTGCCAGCAGCCCCGGGGGGACGGCCGGAAACACCATATATTTT.

The chain combines TRBV19 with TRBJ2-3; 10 bases fit TRBD2. The CDR3 consists of 16 residues. V trimming: 6 bases; J trimming: 5 bases; junction bases outside the gene matches: 11. Germline values: CDR1 LNHDA, CDR2 SQIVND (reference sequence). The CDR3 nucleotides read TGTGCCAGTAGCACATCAGCGGGGGGGCCGAGAGATACGCAGTATTTT. It yields the protein CASSTSAGGPRDTQYF.

The rearrangement links TRBV7-9 to TRBJ1-1; tentatively, D is TRBD1 (5 bases). CDR3 length: 15 residues. Germline CDR1 is SEHNR and CDR2 is FQNEAQ (reference sequence). The V end was cut by 2 bases, the J end by 5 bases, with 15 bases between. The CDR3 sequence: CASSLTSGWATEAFF. The CDR3 DNA reads TGTGCCAGCAGCTTAACTTCAGGGTGGGCTACTGAAGCTTTCTTT.

The count of this clone is one. The genes are TRBV5-4 and TRBJ2-1, with D perhaps matching TRBD1 (5 bases). V was cut by 3 bases and J by 7 bases, with 14 bases left in between. The CDR3 has 14 amino acids. Germline assignment: CDR1 SGHNT and CDR2 YYREEE (reference sequence). CDR3 nucleotides: TGTGCCAGCAGCTCGCCGACAGCGACGAATGAGCAGTTCTTC. Translating it yields CASSSPTATNEQFF.

The chain employs TRBV27 and TRBJ1-4, with a possible D match to TRBD1 (6 bases). The germline V gene encodes CDR1 MNHEY and CDR2 SMNVEV (reference sequence). This CDR3 is built from 14 residues. Trimming cost V 5 bases and J 7 bases, with 14 bases left between them. CDR3 region: CASSPNRVSEKLFF. CDR3 DNA sequence: TGTGCCAGCAGTCCCAACAGGGTTAGTGAAAAACTGTTTTTT.

The CDR3 DNA reads as TGTGCCAGCAGCCCGGAGGTGCAGAGGACCCAGTACTTC. The encoded protein is CASSPEVQRTQYF. The rearrangement links TRBV11-2 to TRBJ2-5; possibly TRBD2 for D (5 bases). Germline V gene sequence: CDR1 SGHAT, CDR2 FQNNGV. Trimming took 5 bases from V and 7 from J, leaving 14 bases between them. The CDR3 is 13 amino acids.

A few counts support this clone. The rearrangement joins TRBV7-3 to TRBJ2-3; D might be TRBD1 (5 bases). The V and J ends lost 2 bases and 0 bases respectively, with 6 bases between them. CDR1 is SGHTA and CDR2 is FQGTGA in the germline V gene. The CDR3 is 14 amino acids. The CDR3 here is CASSLGASTDTQYF. CDR3 nucleotides: TGTGCCAGCAGCTTAGGGGCTAGCACAGATACGCAGTATTTT.

The V call is TRBV19, the J call TRBJ1-3; the D gene is possibly TRBD1 (5 bases). Trimming stripped 3 bases from V and 0 bases from J, with 12 bases between. The germline V gene encodes CDR1 LNHDA and CDR2 SQIVND (reference sequence). CDR3 length equals 16 residues. The CDR3 here is CASSIFGRGSGNTIYF. CDR3 sequence (DNA): TGTGCCAGTAGTATCTTCGGGAGGGGCTCTGGAAACACCATATATTTT.

V gene TRBV9 combines with J gene TRBJ2-2; D possibly corresponds to TRBD1 (5 bases). Between the trimmed V and J ends, which lost 4 bases and 4 bases, there was a span of 11 bases. The CDR3 has 14 residues. CDR1 and CDR2 from the germline V gene are SGDLS and YYNGEE. DNA of the CDR3: TGTGCCAGCAGCCCTTCGGACATCACCGGGGAGCTGTTTTTT. It translates to CASSPSDITGELFF.

The chain combines TRBV5-4 with TRBJ1-2, with 10 bases lining up with TRBD1. Unmatched junction bases numbered 5, after V lost 4 bases and J lost 5 bases. From germline, CDR1 is SGHNT and CDR2 YYREEE (reference sequence). CDR3 length: 14 amino acids. The CDR3 DNA follows: TGTGCCAGCAGCCAGGACAGGGGGTCGTATGGCTACACCTTC. Encoded protein: CASSQDRGSYGYTF.